The T cell receptor beta chain described here comes from a study of T-cell reconstitution after alpha-beta-depleted transplantation in children. Unique molecular identifiers were incorporated into the prepared TCRbeta library. TCRdb processed the PCR reads anew with MiXCR; each CDR3 protein has one entry. The table shows about 500,000 distinct CDR3 sequences, with around a third occurring only once. The ends lost 4 bases at V and 14 bases at J; junction bases unmatched: 8. The CDR3 is 15 amino acids. Germline assignment: CDR1 MNHEY and CDR2 SVGAGI. The sequence came from a human donor who donated a stem cell graft to a child with aplastic anemia. The sequencing here drew on PBMCs from the stem cell graft donor, taken from the stem cell graft. V gene TRBV6-5 combines with J gene TRBJ2-1, with TRBD2 matching over 16 bases. CDR3 DNA sequence: TGTGCCAGCAGTTCACCGGGACTAGCGGGAGGGGAGAAGTTCTTC. Translated: CASSSPGLAGGEKFF.